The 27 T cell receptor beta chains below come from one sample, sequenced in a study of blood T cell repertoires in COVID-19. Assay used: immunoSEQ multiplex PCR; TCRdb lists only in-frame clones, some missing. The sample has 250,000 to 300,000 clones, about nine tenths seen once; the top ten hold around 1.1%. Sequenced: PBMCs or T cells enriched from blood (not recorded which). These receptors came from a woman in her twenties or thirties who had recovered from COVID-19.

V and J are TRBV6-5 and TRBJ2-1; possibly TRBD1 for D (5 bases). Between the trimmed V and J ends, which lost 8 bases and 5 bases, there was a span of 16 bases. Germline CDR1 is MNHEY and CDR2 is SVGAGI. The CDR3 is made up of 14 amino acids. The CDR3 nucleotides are TGTGCCAGCGCTAGGGGTAGAAACGACAATGAGCAGTTCTTC. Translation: CASARGRNDNEQFF.

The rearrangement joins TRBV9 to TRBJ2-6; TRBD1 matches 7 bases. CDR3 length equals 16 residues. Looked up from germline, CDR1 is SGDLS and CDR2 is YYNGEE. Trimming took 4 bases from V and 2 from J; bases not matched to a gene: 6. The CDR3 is CASSPRQGAGANVLTF. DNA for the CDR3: TGTGCCAGCAGCCCACGACAGGGTGCTGGGGCCAACGTCCTGACTTTC.

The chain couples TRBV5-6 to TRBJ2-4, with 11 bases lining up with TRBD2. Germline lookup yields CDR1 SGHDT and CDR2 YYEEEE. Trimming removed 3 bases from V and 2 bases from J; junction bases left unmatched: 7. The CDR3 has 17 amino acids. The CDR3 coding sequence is TGTGCCAGCAGCTGGCCGGGACTAGCGGACTCCAAAAACATTCAGTACTTC. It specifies CASSWPGLADSKNIQYF.

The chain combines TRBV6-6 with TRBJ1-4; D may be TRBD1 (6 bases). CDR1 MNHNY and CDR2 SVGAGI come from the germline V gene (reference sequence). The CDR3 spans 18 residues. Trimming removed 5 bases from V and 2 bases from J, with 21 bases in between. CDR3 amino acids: CASSPFTGPKGTNEKLFF. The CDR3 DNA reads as TGTGCCAGCAGTCCTTTCACAGGGCCAAAAGGCACTAATGAAAAACTGTTTTTT.

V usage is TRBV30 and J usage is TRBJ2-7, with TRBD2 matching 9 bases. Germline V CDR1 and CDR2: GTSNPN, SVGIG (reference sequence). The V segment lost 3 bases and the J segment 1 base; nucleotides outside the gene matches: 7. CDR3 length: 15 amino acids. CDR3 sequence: CAWSRLAVGSYEQYF. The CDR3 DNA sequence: TGTGCCTGGAGCCGACTAGCGGTAGGTTCCTACGAGCAGTACTTC.

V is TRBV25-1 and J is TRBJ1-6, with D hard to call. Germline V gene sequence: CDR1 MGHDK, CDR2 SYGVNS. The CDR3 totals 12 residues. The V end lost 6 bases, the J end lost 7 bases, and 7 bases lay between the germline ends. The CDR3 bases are TGTGCCAGCAGATACGGGAATTCACCCCTCCACTTT. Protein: CASRYGNSPLHF. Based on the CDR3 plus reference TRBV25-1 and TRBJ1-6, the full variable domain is EADIYQTPRYLVIGTGKKITLECSQTMGHDKMYWYQQDPGMELHLIHYSYGVNSTEKGDLSSESTVSRIRTEHFPLTLESARPSHTSQYLCASRYGNSPLHFGNGTRLTVT.

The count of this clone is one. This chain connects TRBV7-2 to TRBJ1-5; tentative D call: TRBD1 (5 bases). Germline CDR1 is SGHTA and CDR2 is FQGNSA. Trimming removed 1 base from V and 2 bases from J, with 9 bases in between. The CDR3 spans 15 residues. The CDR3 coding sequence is TGTGCCAGCAGCTTAGAGGCAGGGCGCAATCAGCCCCAGCATTTT. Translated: CASSLEAGRNQPQHF.

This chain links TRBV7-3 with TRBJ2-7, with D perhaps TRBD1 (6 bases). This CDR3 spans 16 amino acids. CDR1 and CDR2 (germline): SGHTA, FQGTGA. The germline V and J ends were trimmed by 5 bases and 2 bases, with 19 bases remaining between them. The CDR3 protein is CASSPGTAQGTYEQYF. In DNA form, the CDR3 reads TGTGCCAGCAGCCCCGGAACTGCTCAGGGGACCTACGAGCAGTACTTC.

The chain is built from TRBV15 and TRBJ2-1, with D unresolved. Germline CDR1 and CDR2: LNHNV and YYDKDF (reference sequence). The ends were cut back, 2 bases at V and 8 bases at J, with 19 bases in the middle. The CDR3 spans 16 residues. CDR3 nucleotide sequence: TGTGCCACCAGCAGACACCACAGTTTTGGCTTAGATGAGCAGTTCTTC. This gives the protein CATSRHHSFGLDEQFF.

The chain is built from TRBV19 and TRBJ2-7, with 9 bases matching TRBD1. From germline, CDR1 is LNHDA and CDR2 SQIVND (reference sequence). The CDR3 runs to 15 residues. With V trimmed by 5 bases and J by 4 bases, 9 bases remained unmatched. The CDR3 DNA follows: TGTGCCAGTAGTGTCCGCCGGGACAGGGTGTACGAGCAGTACTTC. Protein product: CASSVRRDRVYEQYF.

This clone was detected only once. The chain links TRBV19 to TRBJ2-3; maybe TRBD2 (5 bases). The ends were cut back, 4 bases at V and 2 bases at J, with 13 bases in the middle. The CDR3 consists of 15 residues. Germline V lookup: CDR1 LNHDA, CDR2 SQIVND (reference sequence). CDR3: CASSTPLGLTDTQYF. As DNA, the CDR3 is TGTGCCAGTAGTACCCCCTTAGGACTCACAGATACGCAGTATTTT.

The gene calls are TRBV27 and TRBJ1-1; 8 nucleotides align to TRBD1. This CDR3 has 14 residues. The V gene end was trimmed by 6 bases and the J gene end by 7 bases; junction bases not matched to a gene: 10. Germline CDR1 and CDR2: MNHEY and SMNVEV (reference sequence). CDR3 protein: CASRPGQVSSEAFF. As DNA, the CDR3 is TGTGCCAGCAGGCCGGGACAGGTCTCCAGTGAAGCTTTCTTT.

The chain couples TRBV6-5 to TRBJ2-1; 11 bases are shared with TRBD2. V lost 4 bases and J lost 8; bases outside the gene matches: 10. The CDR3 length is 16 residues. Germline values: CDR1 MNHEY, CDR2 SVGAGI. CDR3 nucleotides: TGTGCCAGCAGTTCGGGACTAGCGGAGGCTCGGGATGAGCAGTTCTTC. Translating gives CASSSGLAEARDEQFF.

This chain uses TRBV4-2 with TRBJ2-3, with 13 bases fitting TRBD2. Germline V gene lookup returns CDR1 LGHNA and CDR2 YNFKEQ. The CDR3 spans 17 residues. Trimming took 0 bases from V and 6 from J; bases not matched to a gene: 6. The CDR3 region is CASSQDLLAGGGDTQYF. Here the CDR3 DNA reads TGTGCCAGCAGCCAAGATTTACTAGCGGGAGGGGGGGATACGCAGTATTTT.

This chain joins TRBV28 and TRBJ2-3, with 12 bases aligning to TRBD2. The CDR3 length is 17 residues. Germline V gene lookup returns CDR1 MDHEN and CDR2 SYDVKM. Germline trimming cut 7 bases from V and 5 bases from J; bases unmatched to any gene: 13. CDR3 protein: CASTLTSGRGERDTQYF. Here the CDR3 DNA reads TGTGCCAGCACCCTGACTAGCGGGAGAGGGGAAAGAGATACGCAGTATTTT.

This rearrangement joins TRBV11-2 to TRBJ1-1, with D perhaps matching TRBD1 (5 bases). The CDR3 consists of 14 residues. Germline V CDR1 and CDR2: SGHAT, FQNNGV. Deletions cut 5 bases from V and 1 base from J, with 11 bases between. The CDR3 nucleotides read TGTGCCAGCAGCCCCTTAGGACAGAACACTGAAGCTTTCTTT. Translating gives CASSPLGQNTEAFF.

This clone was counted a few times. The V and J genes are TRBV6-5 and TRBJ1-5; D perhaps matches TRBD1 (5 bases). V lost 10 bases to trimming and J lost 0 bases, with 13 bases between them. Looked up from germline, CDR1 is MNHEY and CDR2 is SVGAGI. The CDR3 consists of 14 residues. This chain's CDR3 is CATHSGGSNQPQHF. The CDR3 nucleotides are TGTGCCACCCATTCGGGGGGTAGCAATCAGCCCCAGCATTTT.

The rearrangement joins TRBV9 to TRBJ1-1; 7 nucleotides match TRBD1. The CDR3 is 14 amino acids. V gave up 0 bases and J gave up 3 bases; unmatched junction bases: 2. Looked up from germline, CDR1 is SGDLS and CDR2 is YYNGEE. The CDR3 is CASSVGQGDTEAFF. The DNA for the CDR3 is TGTGCCAGCAGCGTAGGGCAGGGGGACACTGAAGCTTTCTTT.

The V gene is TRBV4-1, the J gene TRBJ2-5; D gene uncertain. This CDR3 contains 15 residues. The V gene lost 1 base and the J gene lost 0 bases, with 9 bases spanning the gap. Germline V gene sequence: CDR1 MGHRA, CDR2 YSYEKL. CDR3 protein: CASSQVSTYQETQYF. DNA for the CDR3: TGCGCCAGCAGCCAAGTTTCTACGTACCAAGAGACCCAGTACTTC.

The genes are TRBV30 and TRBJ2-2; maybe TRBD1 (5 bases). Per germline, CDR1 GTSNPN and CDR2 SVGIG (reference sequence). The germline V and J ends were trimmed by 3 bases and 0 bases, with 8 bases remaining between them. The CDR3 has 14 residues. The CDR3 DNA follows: TGTGCCTGGAGGGGGCTCGCGAACACCGGGGAGCTGTTTTTT. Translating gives CAWRGLANTGELFF.

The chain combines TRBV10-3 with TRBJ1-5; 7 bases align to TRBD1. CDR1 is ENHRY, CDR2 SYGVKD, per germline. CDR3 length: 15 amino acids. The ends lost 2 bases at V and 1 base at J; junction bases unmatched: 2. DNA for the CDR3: TGTGCCATCAGTGAGCGACAGGGAAGCAATCAGCCCCAGCATTTT. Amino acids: CAISERQGSNQPQHF.

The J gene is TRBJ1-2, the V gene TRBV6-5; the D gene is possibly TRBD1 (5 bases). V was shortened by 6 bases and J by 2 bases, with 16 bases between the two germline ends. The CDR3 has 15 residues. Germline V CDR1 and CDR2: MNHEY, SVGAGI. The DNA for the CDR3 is TGTGCCAGCAGGCCCCTCTCGACAGCCAACTATGGCTACACCTTC. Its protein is CASRPLSTANYGYTF.

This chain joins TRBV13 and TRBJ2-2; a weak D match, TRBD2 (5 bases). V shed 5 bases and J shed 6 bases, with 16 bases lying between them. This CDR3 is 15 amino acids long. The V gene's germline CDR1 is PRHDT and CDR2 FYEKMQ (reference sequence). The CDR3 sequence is CASSTWESRAGELFF. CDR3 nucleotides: TGTGCCAGCAGCACGTGGGAGTCCCGCGCCGGGGAGCTGTTTTTT.

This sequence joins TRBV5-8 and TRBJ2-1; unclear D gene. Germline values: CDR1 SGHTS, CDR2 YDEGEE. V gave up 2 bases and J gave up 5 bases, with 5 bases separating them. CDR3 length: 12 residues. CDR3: CASSLNNNEQFF. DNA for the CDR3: TGTGCCAGCAGCTTAAATAACAATGAGCAGTTCTTC. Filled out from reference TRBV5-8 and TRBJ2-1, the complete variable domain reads EAGVTQSPTHLIKTRGQQATLRCSPISGHTSVYWYQQALGLGLQFLLWYDEGEERNRGNFPPRFSGRQFPNYSSELNVNALELEDSALYLCASSLNNNEQFFGPGTRLTVL.

CDR3 sequence: CSVEDPQIYEQYF. The CDR3, as DNA: TGCAGCGTTGAAGATCCACAAATCTACGAGCAGTACTTC. This sequence joins TRBV29-1 and TRBJ2-7; unclear D gene. CDR3 size: 13 residues. CDR1 SQVTM and CDR2 ANQGSEA come from the germline V gene. Trimming cost V 0 bases and J 3 bases, with 9 bases left between them.

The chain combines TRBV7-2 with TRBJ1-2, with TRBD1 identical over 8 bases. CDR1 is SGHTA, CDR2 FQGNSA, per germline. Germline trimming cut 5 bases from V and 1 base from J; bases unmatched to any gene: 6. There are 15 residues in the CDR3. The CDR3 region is CASSSYRGDNYGYTF. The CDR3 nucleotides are TGTGCCAGCAGCAGTTACAGGGGGGATAACTATGGCTACACCTTC.

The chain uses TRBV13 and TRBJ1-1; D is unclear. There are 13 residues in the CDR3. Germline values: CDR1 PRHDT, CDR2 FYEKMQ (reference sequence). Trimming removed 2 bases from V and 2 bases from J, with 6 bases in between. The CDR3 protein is CASSLYLNTEAFF. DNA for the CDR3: TGTGCCAGCAGCTTATACCTAAACACTGAAGCTTTCTTT.